The T cell receptor (beta chain) under discussion was sequenced for a study of T cells in Graves' hyperthyroidism and ophthalmopathy. General study results and limits: Ophthalmopathy, as predicted by the model, came a median 6.5 months after the prediction.

From RNA transcripts, TCR beta CDR3 regions were amplified. First-round RT-PCR with HTBI primers amplified the TCR CDR3 region. TCRdb passed the multiplex PCR reads through MiXCR, listing each CDR3 protein once. Here the sample spans under 400,000 distinct CDR3 sequences, about 15% being singletons. This clonotype was counted between two and nine times. What it recognizes is unknown. A much larger clone sits a single nucleotide away, making a read error possible. The CDR3 sequence is 15 residues long. Per germline, CDR1 KGHDR and CDR2 SFDVKD. Unmatched junction bases numbered 6, after V lost 3 bases and J lost 7 bases.

This chain connects TRBV24-1 to TRBJ2-5; 11 bases align to TRBD1. Material: blood. The source is a man aged 25-45 years with Graves' hyperthyroidism. CDR3 nucleotide sequence: TGTGCCACCAGTGATCCCGGGACAGGGGGGGGGACCCAGTACTTC. Residues: CATSDPGTGGGTQYF.